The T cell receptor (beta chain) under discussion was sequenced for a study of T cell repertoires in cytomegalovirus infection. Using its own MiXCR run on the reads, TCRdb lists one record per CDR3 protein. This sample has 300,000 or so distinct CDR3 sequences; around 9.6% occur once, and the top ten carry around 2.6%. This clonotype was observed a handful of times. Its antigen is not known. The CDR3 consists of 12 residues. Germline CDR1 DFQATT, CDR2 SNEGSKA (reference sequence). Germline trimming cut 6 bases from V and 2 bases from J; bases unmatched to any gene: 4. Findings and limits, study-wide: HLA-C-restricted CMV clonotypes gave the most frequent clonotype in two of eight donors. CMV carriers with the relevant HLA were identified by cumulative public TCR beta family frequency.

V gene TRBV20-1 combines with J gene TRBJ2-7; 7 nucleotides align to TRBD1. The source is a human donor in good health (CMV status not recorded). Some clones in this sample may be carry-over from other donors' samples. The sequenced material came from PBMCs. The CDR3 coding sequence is TGCAGTGCCACGGGACAGACCTACGAGCAGTACTTC. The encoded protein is CSATGQTYEQYF.